This TCR beta chain derives from a study of blood T cells in healthy people across ages. Study findings and constraints: Among T cells, TCR beta diversity per million cells dropped roughly linearly as age rose. Donor CMV infection status was unknown, possibly confounding age-related changes in expanded clonotypes.

With a J-beta primer mix and a sample-barcoded 5' primer, a second PCR ran about 7 to 11 cycles. MiXCR was run by TCRdb on the 5' RACE reads, yielding one entry per CDR3 protein. The sample carries 600,000 to 1,000,000 distinct CDR3 sequences, 25% recorded once. A remark on this clonotype: The antigen remains undetermined.

A minimum of 7 million PBMCs was isolated per sample. The sample was also linked to a second study, of T cells of mothers and their children. As that report states: Evidence of persistent microchimeric T cell clones was absent.

Sequencing was performed on blood. This TCR derives from a boy aged 5-17 years in good health.

The CDR3 sequence is CASSLWADSGNTIYF. The CDR3 region has the DNA TGTGCCAGCAGCCTGTGGGCTGACTCTGGAAACACCATATATTTT. This chain uses TRBV7-2 with TRBJ1-3; D is uncertain. This CDR3 has 15 amino acids. Trimming removed 5 bases from V and 0 bases from J, with 11 bases in between. The germline gives CDR1 SGHTA, CDR2 FQGNSA.